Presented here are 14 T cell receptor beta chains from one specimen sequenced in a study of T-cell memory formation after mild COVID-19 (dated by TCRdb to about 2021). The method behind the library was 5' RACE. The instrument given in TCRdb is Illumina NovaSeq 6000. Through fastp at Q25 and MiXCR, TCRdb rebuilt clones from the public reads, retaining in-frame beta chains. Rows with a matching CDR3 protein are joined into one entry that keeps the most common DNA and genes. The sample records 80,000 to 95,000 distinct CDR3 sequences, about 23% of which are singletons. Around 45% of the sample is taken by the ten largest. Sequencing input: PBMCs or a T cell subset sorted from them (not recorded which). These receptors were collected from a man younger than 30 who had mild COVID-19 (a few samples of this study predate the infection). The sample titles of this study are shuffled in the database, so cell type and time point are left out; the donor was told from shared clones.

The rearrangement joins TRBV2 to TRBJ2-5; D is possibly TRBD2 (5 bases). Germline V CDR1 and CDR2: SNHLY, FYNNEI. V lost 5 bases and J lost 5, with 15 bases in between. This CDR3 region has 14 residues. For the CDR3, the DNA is TGTGCCAGCAGTCCCGGACTGGTAAGGGAGACCCAGTACTTC. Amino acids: CASSPGLVRETQYF.

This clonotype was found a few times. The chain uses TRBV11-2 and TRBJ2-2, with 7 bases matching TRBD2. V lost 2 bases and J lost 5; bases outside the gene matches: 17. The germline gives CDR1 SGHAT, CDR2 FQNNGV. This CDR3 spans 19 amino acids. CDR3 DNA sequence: TGTGCCAGCAGCTTATACTTAGATAACCATCTAGCGGATACCGGGGAGCTGTTTTTT. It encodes CASSLYLDNHLADTGELFF.

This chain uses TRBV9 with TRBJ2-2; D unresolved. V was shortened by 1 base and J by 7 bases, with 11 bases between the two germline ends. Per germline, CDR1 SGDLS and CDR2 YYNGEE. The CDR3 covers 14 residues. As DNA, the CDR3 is TGTGCCAGCAGCGTATTTGGTTCCGGCGGGGAGCTGTTTTTT. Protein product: CASSVFGSGGELFF.

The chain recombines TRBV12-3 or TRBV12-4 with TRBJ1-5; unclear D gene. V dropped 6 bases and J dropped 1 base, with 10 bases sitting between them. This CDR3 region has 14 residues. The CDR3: CASRGRGSNQPQHF. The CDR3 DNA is TGTGCCAGCAGGGGGAGAGGGAGCAATCAGCCCCAGCATTTT.

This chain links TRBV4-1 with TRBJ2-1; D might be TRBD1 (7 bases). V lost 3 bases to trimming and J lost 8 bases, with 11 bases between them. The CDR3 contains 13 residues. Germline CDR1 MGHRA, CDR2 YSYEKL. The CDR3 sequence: CASSQSRGDEQFF. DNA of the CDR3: TGCGCCAGCAGCCAGAGCAGGGGGGATGAGCAGTTCTTC.

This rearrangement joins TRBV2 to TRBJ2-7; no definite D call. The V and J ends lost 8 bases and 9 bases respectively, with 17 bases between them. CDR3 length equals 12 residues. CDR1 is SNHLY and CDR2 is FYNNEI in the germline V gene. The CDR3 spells CASLGGRIRQYF. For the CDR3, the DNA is TGTGCCAGCCTTGGCGGCAGAATACGGCAGTACTTC.

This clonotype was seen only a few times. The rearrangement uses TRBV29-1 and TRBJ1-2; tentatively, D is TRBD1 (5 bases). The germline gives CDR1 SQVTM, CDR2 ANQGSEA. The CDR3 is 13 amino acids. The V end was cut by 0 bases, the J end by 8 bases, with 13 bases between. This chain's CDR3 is CSVEDRQGWGYTF. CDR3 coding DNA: TGCAGCGTTGAAGATCGCCAGGGCTGGGGCTACACCTTC.

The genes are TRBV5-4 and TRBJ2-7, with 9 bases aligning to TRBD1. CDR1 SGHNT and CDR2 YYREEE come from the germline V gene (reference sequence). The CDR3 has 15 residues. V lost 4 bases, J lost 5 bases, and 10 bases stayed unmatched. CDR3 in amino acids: CASSDRTGESHEQYF. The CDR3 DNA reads TGTGCCAGCAGCGATCGGACAGGGGAGTCCCACGAGCAGTACTTC.

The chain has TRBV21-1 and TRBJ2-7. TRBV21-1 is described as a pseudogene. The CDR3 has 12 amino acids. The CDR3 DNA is TGTGCCAGCTCCACAAATTCCTACGAGCAGTACTTC. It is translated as CASSTNSYEQYF.

Here the CDR3 DNA reads TGTGCCAGCAGCTTAGACAGGGGATTCACAGATACGCAGTATTTT. Amino acids: CASSLDRGFTDTQYF. The chain joins TRBV7-8 to TRBJ2-3; 7 nucleotides agree with TRBD1. The CDR3 contains 15 residues. V was pared by 1 base and J by 2 bases, with 3 bases of the junction left unmatched. The V gene's germline CDR1 is SGHVS and CDR2 FQNEAQ.

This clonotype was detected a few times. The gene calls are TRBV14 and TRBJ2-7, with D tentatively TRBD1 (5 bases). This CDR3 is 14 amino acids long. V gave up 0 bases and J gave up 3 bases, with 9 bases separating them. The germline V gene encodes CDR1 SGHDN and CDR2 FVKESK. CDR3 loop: CASSQEGHLYEQYV. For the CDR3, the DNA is TGTGCCAGCAGCCAAGAAGGACACCTCTACGAGCAGTACGTC.

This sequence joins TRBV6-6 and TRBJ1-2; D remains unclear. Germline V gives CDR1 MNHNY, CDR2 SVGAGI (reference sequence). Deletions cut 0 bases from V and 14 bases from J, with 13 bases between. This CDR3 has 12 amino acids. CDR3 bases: TGTGCCAGCAGTTACTCGGGCAGGACTTTGACCTTC. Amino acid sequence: CASSYSGRTLTF.

The CDR3 DNA reads TGTGCCAGCAGTTGGACAGTAGCCTACGAGCAGTACTTC. Protein: CASSWTVAYEQYF. The chain couples TRBV27 to TRBJ2-7; D possibly corresponds to TRBD1 (6 bases). CDR1 and CDR2 from the germline V gene are MNHEY and SMNVEV (reference sequence). V lost 4 bases and J 2 bases, leaving 9 bases between the germline ends. The CDR3 has 13 residues.

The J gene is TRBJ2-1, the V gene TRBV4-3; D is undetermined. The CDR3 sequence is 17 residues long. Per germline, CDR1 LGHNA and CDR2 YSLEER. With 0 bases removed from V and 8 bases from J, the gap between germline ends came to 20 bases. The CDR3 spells CASSQDRKVHNSYEQFF. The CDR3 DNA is TGCGCCAGCAGCCAAGATCGAAAGGTACACAATTCATATGAGCAGTTCTTC.